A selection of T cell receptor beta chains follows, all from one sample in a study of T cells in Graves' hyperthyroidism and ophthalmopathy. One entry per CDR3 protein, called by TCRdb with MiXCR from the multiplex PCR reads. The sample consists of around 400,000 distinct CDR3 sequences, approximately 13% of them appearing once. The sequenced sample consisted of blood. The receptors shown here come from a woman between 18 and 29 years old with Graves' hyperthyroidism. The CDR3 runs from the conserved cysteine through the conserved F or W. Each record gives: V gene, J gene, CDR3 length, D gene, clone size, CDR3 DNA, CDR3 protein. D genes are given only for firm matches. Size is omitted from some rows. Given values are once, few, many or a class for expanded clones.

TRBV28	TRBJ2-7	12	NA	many	TGTGCCAGCAGTGAATCCGGCTACGAGCAGTACTTC	CASSESGYEQYF
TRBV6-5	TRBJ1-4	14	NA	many	TGTGCCAGCAGTTACGGGTCTACTAATGAAAAACTGTTTTTT	CASSYGSTNEKLFF
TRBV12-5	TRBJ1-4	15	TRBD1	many	TGTGCTAGTGGTTTGGTACGGGACAGAAATGAAAAACTGTTTTTT	CASGLVRDRNEKLFF
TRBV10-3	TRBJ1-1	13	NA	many	TGTGCCTCAACATCCCAGGGAGCCACTGAAGCTTTCTTT	CASTSQGATEAFF
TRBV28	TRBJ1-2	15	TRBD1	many	TGTGCCAGCAGCTCCCGGACAGGGAAAAGTCGTGGCTACACCTTC	CASSSRTGKSRGYTF
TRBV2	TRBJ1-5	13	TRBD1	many	TGTGCCAGCAGGGGGGACAGGGGAGGAACCCAGCATTTT	CASRGDRGGTQHF
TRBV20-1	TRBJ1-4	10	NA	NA	TGCAGTGCTTCAAATGAAAAACTGTTTTTT	CSASNEKLFF
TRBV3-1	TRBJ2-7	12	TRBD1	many	TGTGCCAGCAGCAGGACAGGGGTCGAGCAGTACTTC	CASSRTGVEQYF
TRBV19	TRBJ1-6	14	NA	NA	TGTGCCAGTACCGACGGTTTCTATAATTCACCCCTCCACTTT	CASTDGFYNSPLHF
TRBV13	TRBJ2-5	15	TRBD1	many	TGTGCCAGCAGCGCTGGGGACAGGGGTGGAGAGACCCAGTACTTC	CASSAGDRGGETQYF
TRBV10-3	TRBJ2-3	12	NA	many	TGTGCCATCAGCGGGACTGGGGATACGCAGTATTTT	CAISGTGDTQYF
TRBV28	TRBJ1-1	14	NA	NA	TGTGCCAGCAGCTTACCGGGACATTACACTGAAGCTTTCTTT	CASSLPGHYTEAFF
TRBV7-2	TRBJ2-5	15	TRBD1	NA	TGTGCCAGCAGAGTCGGGACAGGGGGAGAAGAGACCCAGTACTTC	CASRVGTGGEETQYF
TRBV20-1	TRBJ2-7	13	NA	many	TGCAGTGCTAGTGGCCCACCCCCTTACGAGCAGTACTTC	CSASGPPPYEQYF
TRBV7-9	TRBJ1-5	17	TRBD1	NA	TGTGCCAGCAGCTACCCCCCGGGACAGGGGGCCAGGCAGCCCCAGCATTTT	CASSYPPGQGARQPQHF
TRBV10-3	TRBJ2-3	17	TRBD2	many	TGTGCCATCAGTGATCTTGTGAGGGGCCGGGGGGCAGATACGCAGTATTTT	CAISDLVRGRGADTQYF
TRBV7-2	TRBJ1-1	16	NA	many	TGTGCCAGCAGGTTAACCCCTCCGTGGGGGAACACTGAAGCTTTCTTT	CASRLTPPWGNTEAFF
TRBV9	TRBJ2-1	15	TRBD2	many	TGTGCCAGCAGCCCAGGGGCGGGGGGGCAGGATGAGCAGTTCTTC	CASSPGAGGQDEQFF
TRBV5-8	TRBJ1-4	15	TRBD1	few	TGTGCCAGCAGCCCATGGACAGGAAATAATGAAAAACTGTTTTTT	CASSPWTGNNEKLFF
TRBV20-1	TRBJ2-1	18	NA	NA	TGCAGTGCTGAGGTATTGAGTCTTTCATTCTCGGCCTACAATGAGCAGTTCTTC	CSAEVLSLSFSAYNEQFF
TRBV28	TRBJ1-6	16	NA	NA	TGTGCCAGCACCGGCTCGGGGGGGCGCGGGAATTCACCCCTCCACTTT	CASTGSGGRGNSPLHF
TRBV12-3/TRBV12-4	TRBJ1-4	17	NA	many	TGTGCCAGCAGTTTTTATCTGTTAGACCTAGGGCGGGAAAAACTGTTTTTT	CASSFYLLDLGREKLFF
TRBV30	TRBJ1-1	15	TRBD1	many	TGTGCCTGGAGTGCCCCGACAGGGATCTATAGTGAAGCTTTCTTT	CAWSAPTGIYSEAFF
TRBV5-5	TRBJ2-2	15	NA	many	TGTGCCAGCAGCTTCCGGAGGGAACCTACCGGGGAGCTGTTTTTT	CASSFRREPTGELFF
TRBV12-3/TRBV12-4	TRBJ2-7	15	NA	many	TGTGCCAGCAGCCCTATTGACTACGGTACGGGCGAGCAGTACTTC	CASSPIDYGTGEQYF
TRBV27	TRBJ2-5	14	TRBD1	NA	TGTGCCGGCAGTCGGGGACAGTACCAAGAGACCCAGTACTTC	CAGSRGQYQETQYF
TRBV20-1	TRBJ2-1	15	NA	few	TGCAGTGCTAGAGATGGCGCCAACTCCTACAATGAGCAGTTCTTC	CSARDGANSYNEQFF
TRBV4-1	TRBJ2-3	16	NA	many	TGCGCCAGCAGCCAAGTCTCCGGACTGAGCACAGATACGCAGTATTTT	CASSQVSGLSTDTQYF
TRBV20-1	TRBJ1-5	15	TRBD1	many	TGCAGTGCTAGGGGCCGGGACAGCTTCAATCAGCCCCAGCATTTT	CSARGRDSFNQPQHF
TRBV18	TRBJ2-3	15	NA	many	TGTGCCAGCTCACCGCCTAGCGCCCTGGGAGATACGCAGTATTTT	CASSPPSALGDTQYF
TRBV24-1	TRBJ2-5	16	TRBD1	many	TGTGCCACCAGTGATTTGATCGGGACAGGGGGAGAGACCCAGTACTTC	CATSDLIGTGGETQYF
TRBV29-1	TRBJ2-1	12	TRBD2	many	TGCAGCGGGGGGGGACTTTACAATGAGCAGTTCTTC	CSGGGLYNEQFF
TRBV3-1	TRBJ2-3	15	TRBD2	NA	TGTGCCAGCAGCCCCCCGGGGGGGGCCGGGAGTCCGCAGTATTTT	CASSPPGGAGSPQYF
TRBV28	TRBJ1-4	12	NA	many	TGTGCCAGCGTCCAAGCGGATGAAAAACTGTTTTTT	CASVQADEKLFF
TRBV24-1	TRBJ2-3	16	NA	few	TGTGCCACCAGTGATTTCGGCGGGGCGACGGTAGATACGCAGTATTTT	CATSDFGGATVDTQYF